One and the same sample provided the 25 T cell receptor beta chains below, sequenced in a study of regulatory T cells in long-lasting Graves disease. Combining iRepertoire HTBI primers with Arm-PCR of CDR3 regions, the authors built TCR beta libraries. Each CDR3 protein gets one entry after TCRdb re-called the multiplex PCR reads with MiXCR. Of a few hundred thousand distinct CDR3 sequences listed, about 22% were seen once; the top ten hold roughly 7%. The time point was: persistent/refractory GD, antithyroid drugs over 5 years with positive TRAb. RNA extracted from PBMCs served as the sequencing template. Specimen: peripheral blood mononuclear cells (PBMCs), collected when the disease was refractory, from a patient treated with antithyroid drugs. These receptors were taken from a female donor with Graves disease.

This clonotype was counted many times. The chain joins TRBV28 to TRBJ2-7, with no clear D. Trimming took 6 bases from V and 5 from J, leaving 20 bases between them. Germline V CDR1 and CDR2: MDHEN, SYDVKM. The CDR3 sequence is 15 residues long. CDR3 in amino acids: CASSQTTQVQNEQYF. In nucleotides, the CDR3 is TGTGCCAGCAGCCAAACCACACAAGTTCAGAACGAGCAGTACTTC.

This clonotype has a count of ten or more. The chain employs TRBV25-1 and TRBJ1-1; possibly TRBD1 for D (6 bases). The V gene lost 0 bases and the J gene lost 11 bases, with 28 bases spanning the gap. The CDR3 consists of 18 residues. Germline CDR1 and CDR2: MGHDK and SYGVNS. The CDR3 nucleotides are TGTGCCAGCAGTGAATATAATAAGGGGCAGGTAGCATCTCAGGGGGCTTTCTTT. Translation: CASSEYNKGQVASQGAFF.

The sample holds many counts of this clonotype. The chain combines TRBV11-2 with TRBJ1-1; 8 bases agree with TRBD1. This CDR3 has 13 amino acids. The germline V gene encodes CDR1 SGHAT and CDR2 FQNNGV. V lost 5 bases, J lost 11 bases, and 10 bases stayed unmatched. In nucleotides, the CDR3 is TGTGCCAGCAGCCCGGACAGGGTGGGGGCCGCTTTCTTT. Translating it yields CASSPDRVGAAFF.

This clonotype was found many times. In DNA, the CDR3 is TGTGCCAGCAGCTTGGCCACCGGGGAGCTGTTTTTT. The encoded protein is CASSLATGELFF. The chain has TRBV7-9 and TRBJ2-2; D remains ambiguous. V was trimmed by 3 bases and J by 4 bases, leaving 3 bases between them. Germline V gene data show CDR1 as SEHNR and CDR2 as FQNEAQ (reference sequence). The CDR3 loop spans 12 amino acids.

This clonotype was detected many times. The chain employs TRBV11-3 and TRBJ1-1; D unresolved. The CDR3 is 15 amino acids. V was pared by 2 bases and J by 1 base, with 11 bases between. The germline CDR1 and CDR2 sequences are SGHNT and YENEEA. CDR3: CASSLPGYWNTEAFF. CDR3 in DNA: TGTGCCAGCAGCTTACCAGGCTACTGGAACACTGAAGCTTTCTTT.

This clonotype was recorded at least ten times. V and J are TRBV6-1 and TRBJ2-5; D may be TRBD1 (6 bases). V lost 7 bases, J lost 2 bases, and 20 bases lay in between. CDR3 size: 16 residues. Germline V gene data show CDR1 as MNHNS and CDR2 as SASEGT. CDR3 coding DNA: TGTGCCAGCAACCTCACCTCAAGGGGGTTTCAAGAGACCCAGTACTTC. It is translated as CASNLTSRGFQETQYF.

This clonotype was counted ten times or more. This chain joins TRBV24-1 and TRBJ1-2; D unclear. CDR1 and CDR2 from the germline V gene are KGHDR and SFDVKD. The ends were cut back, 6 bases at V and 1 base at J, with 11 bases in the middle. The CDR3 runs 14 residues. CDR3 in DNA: TGTGCCACCAGTCCTCCCGGTCATAACTATGGCTACACCTTC. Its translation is CATSPPGHNYGYTF.

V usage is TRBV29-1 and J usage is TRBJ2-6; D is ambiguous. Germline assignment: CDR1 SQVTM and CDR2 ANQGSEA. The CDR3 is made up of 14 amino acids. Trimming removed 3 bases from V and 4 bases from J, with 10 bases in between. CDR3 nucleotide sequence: TGCAGCGTTGAGGGTGGTGCCGGGGCCAACGTCCTGACTTTC. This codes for CSVEGGAGANVLTF.

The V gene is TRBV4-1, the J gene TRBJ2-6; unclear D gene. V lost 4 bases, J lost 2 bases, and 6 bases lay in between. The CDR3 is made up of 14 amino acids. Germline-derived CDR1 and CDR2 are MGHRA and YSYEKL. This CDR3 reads CASSPRTGANVLTF. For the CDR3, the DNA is TGCGCCAGCAGCCCCCGCACTGGGGCCAACGTCCTGACTTTC.

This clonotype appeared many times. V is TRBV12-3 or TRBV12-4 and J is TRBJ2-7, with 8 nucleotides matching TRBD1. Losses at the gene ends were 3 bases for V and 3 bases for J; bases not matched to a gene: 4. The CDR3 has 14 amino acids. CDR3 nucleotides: TGTGCCAGCAGTTTGTCAGGGGGCTACTACGAGCAGTACTTC. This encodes CASSLSGGYYEQYF.

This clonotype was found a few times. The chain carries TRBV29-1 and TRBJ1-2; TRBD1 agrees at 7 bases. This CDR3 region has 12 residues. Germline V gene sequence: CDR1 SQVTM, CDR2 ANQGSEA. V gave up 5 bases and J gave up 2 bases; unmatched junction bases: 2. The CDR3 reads CSVKQGNYGYTF. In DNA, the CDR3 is TGCAGCGTTAAACAGGGGAACTATGGCTACACCTTC.

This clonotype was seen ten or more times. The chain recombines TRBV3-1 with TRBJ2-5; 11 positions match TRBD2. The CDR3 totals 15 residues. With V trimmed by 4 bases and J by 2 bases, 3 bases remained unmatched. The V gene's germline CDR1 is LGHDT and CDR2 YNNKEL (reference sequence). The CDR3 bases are TGTGCCAGCAGCCCGACTAGCGGGGCACAAGAGACCCAGTACTTC. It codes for CASSPTSGAQETQYF.

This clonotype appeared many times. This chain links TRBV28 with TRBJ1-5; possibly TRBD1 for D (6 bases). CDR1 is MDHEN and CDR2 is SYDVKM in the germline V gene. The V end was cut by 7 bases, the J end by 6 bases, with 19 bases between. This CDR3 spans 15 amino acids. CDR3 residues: CASTPRWGPGQPQHF. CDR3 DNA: TGTGCCAGCACCCCCCGTTGGGGGCCCGGTCAGCCCCAGCATTTT. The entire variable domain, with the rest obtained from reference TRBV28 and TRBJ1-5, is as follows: DVKVTQSSRYLVKRTGEKVFLECVQDMDHENMFWYRQDPGLGLRLIYFSYDVKMKEKGDIPEGYSVSREKKERFSLILESASTNQTSMYLCASTPRWGPGQPQHFGDGTRLSIL.

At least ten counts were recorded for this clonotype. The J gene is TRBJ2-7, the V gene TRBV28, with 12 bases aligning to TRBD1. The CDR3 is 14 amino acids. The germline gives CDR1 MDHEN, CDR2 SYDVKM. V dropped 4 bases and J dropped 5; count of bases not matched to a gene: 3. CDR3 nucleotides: TGTGCCAGCAGTTGGGGGACAGGGGGCCACGAGCAGTACTTC. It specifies CASSWGTGGHEQYF.

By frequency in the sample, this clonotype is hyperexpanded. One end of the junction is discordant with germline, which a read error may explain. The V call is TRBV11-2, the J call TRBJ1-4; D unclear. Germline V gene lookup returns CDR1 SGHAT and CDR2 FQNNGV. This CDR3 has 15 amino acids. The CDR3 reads CASSLEDPWDEKLFF. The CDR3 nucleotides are TGTGCCAGCAGTTTAGAAGACCCCTGGGATGAAAAACTGTTTTTT.

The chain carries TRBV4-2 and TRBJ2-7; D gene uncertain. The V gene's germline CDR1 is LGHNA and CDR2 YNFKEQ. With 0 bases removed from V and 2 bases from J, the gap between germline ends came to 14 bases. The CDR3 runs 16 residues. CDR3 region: CASSQDEKGAAYEQYF. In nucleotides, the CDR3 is TGTGCCAGCAGCCAAGACGAAAAGGGTGCTGCCTACGAGCAGTACTTC.

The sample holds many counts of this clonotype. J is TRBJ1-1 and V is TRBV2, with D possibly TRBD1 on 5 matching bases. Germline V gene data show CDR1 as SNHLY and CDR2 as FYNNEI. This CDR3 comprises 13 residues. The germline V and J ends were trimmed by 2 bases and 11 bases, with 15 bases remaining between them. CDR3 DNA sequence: TGTGCCAGCAGTGAAACGGTAGTCAGGGAGGCTTTCTTT. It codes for CASSETVVREAFF.

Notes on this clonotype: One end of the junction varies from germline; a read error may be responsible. The CDR3 DNA reads TGTGCCATCACCCAGGGACTTCGGACCGGGGAGCCGTTTTTT. It encodes CAITQGLRTGEPFF. This chain connects TRBV6-1 to TRBJ2-2, with D tentatively TRBD2 (6 bases). Germline V gene lookup returns CDR1 MNHNS and CDR2 SASEGT. This CDR3 contains 14 residues.

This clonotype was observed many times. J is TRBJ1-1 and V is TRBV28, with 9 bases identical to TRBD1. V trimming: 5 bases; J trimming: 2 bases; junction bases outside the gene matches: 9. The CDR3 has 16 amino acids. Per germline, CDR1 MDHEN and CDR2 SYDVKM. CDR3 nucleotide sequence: TGTGCCAGCAGTCCCCCGGGACAGGGAGGAAACACTGAAGCTTTCTTT. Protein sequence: CASSPPGQGGNTEAFF.

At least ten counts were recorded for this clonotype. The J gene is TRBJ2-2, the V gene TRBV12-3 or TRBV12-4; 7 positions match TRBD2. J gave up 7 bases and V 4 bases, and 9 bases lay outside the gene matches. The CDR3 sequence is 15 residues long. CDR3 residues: CASSSFAGVGGELFF. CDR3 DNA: TGTGCCAGCAGTTCATTTGCGGGAGTGGGCGGGGAGCTGTTTTTT.

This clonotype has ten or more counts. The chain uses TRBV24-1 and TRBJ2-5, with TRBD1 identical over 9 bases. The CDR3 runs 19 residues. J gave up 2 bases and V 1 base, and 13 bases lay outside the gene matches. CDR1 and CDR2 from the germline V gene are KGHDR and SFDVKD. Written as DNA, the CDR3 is TGTGCCACCAGTGATTTCTACGGACAGGGGTTTGGTCCGCAAGAGACCCAGTACTTC. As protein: CATSDFYGQGFGPQETQYF.

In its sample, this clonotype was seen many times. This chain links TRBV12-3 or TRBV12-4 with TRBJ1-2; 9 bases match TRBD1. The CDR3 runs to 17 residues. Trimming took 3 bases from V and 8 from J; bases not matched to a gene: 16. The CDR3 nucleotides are TGTGCCAGCAGTTTCGACGGCCCCACAGGGGGCGTAGAAGGCTACACCTTC. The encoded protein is CASSFDGPTGGVEGYTF.

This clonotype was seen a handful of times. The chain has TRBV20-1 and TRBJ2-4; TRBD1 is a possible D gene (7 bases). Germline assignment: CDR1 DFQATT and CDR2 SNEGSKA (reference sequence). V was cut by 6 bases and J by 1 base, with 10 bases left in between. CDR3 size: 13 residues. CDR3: CSAPGGAKNIQYF. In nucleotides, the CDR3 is TGCAGTGCGCCAGGGGGGGCCAAAAACATTCAGTACTTC.

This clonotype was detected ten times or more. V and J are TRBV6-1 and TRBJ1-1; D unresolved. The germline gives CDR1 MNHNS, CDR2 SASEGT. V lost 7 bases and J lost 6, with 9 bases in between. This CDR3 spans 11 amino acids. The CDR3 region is CASTSSAEAFF. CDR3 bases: TGTGCCAGCACTTCTTCCGCTGAAGCTTTCTTT.

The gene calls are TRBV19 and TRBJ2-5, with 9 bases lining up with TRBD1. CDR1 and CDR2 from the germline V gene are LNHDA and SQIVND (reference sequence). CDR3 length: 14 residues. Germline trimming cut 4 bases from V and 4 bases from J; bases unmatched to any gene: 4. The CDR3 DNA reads TGTGCCAGTAGTAAGGGACAGGGTGTAGAGACCCAGTACTTC. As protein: CASSKGQGVETQYF.